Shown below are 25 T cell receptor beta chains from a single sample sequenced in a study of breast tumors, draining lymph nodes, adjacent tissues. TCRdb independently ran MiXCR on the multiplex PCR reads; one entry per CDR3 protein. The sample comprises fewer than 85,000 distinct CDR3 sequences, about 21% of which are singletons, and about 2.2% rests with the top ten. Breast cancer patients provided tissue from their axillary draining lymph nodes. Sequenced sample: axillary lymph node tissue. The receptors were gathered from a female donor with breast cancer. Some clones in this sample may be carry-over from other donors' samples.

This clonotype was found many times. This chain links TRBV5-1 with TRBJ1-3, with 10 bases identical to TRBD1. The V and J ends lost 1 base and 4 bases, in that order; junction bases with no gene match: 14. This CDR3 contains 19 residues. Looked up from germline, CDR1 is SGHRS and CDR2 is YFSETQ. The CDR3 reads CASSLLGTGVGRFGNTIYF. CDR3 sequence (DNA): TGCGCCAGCAGCTTGCTAGGGACAGGGGTCGGTCGGTTCGGAAACACCATATATTTT.

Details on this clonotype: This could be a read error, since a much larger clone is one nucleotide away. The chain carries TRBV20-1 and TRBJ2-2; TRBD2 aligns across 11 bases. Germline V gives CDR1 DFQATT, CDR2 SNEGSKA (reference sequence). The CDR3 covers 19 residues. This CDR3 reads CSARIGGTTSGRHTGELLF. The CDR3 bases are TGCAGTGCTAGGATAGGCGGAACAACTAGCGGGAGACACACCGGGGAGCTGCTTTTT.

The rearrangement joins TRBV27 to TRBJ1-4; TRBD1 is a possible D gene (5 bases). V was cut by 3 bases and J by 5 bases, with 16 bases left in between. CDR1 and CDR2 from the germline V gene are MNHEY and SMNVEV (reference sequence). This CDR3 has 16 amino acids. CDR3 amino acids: CASSFMGTGTNEKLFF. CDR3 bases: TGTGCCAGCAGTTTCATGGGGACGGGCACCAATGAAAAACTGTTTTTT.

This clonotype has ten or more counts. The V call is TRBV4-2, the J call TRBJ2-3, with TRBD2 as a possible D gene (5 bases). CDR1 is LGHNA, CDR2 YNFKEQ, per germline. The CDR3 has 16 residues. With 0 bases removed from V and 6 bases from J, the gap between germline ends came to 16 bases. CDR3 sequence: CASSQEAASVADTQYF. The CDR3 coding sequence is TGTGCCAGCAGCCAAGAAGCGGCTAGTGTGGCGGATACGCAGTATTTT.

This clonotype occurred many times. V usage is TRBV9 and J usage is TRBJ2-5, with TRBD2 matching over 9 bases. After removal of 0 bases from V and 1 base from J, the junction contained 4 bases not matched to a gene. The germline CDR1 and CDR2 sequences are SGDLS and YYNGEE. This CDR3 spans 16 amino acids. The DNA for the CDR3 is TGTGCCAGCAGCGTAGGGTTAGCGGGAGCCCAAGAGACCCAGTACTTC. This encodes CASSVGLAGAQETQYF.

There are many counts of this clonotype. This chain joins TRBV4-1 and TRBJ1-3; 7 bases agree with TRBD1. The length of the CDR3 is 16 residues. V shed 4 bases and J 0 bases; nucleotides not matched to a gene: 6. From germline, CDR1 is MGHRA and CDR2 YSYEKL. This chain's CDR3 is CASSRGQLISGNTIYF. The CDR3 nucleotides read TGCGCCAGCAGCCGGGGACAGTTGATCTCTGGAAACACCATATATTTT.

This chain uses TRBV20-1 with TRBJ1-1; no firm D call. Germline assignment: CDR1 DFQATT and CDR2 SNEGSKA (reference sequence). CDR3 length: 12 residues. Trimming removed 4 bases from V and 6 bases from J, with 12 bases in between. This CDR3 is CSATPGWSEAFF. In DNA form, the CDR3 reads TGCAGTGCTACCCCCGGCTGGTCTGAAGCTTTCTTT.

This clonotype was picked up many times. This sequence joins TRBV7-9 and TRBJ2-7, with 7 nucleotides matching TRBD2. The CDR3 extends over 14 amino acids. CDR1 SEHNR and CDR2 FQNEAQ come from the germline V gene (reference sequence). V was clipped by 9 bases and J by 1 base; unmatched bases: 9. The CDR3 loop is CARQAGSPSYEQYF. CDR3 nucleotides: TGTGCCAGGCAAGCGGGATCACCTTCCTACGAGCAGTACTTC.

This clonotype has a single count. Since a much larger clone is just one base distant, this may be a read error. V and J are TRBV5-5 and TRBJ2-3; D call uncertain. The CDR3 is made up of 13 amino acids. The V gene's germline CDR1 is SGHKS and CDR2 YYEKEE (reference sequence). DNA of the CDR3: TGTGCCAGCAGCTTCCCGGAATCAGATTCGCAGTATTTT. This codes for CASSFPESDSQYF.

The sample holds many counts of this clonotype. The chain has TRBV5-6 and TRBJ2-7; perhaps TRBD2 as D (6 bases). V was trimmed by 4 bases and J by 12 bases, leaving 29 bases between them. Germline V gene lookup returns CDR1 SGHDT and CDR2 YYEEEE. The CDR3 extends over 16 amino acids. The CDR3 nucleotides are TGTGCCAGCAGCGGGAGGACGACCGCCTACAGGATGGACCGGTACTTC. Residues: CASSGRTTAYRMDRYF.

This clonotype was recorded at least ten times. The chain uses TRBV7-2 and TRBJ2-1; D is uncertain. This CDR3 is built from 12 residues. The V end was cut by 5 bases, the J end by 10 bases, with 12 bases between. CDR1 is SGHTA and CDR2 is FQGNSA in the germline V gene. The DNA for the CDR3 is TGTGCCAGCAGCCGCGATAGTTGGGAGCAGTTCTTC. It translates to CASSRDSWEQFF.

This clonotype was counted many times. CDR3: CSARLASTYEQYF. Here the CDR3 DNA reads TGCAGTGCTAGGTTGGCTAGTACCTACGAGCAGTACTTC. V gene TRBV20-1 combines with J gene TRBJ2-7; D call uncertain. Germline V CDR1 and CDR2: DFQATT, SNEGSKA (reference sequence). V gave up 3 bases and J gave up 2 bases, with 11 bases separating them. The CDR3 has 13 amino acids.

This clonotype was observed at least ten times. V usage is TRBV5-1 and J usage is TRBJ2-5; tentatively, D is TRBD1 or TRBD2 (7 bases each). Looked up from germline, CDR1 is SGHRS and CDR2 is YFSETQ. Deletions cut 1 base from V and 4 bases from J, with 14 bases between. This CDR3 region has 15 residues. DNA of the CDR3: TGCGCCAGCAGCTTGACCGACAGGGAGGGAGAGACCCAGTACTTC. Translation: CASSLTDREGETQYF.

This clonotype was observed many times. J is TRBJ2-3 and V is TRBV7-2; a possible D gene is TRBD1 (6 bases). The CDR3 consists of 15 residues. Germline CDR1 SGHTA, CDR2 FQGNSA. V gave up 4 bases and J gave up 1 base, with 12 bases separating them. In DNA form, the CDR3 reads TGTGCCAGCAGCTCCGAGGGGGTTCGCACAGATACGCAGTATTTT. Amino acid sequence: CASSSEGVRTDTQYF.

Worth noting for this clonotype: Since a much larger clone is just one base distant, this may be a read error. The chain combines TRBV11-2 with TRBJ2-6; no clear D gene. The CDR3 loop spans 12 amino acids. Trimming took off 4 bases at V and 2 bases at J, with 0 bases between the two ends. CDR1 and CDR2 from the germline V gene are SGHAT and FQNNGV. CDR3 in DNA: TGTGCCAGCAGCTCTGGGGCCAACGTCCTGACTTTC. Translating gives CASSSGANVLTF.

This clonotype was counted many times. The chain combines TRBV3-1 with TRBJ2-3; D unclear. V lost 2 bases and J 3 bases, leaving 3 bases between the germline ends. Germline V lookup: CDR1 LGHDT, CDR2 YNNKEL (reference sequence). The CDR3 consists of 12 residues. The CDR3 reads CASSQITDTQYF. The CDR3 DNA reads TGTGCCAGCAGCCAAATAACAGATACGCAGTATTTT.

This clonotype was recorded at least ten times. The CDR3 DNA reads TGTGCCAGCAGCTCCCCTAGGGGGGTCTCTTCACCCCTCCACTTT. Its translation: CASSSPRGVSSPLHF. The gene calls are TRBV7-2 and TRBJ1-6; the D gene is possibly TRBD1 (6 bases). The CDR3 is 15 residues long. Germline V gene sequence: CDR1 SGHTA, CDR2 FQGNSA. Trimming cost V 4 bases and J 9 bases, with 16 bases left between them.

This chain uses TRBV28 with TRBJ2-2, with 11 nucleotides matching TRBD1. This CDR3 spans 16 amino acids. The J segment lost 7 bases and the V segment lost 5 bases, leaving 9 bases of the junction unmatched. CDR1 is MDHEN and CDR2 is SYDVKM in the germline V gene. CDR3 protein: CASSDRPGQGGGELFF. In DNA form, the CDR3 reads TGTGCCAGCAGTGATCGACCGGGACAGGGGGGCGGGGAGCTGTTTTTT.

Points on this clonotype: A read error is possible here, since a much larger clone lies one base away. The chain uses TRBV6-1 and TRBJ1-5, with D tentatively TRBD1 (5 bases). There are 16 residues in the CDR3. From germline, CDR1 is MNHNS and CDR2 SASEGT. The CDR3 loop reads CASSLRVGYSNQHQHF. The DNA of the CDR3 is TGTGCCAGCAGCCTCAGGGTGGGGTATAGCAATCAGCACCAGCATTTT.

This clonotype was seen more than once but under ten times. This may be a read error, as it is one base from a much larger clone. CDR3 bases: TGTGCCAGCAGCTTAGATCTAGCGGACACCGGGGAGCTGTTTTTT. It yields the protein CASSLDLADTGELFF. The chain has TRBV11-3 and TRBJ2-2; 7 bases align to TRBD2. This CDR3 is built from 15 residues. V shed 0 bases and J 3 bases; nucleotides not matched to a gene: 1. Germline-derived CDR1 and CDR2 are SGHNT and YENEEA.

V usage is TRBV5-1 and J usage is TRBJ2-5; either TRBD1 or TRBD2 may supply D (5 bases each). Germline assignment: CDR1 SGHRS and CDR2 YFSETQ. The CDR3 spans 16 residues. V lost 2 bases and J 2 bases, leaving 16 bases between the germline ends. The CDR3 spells CASSLAGTEIQETQYF. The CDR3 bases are TGCGCCAGCAGCTTAGCCGGGACCGAGATACAAGAGACCCAGTACTTC. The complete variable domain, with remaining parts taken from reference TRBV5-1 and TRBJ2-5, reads KAGVTQTPRYLIKTRGQQVTLSCSPISGHRSVSWYQQTPGQGLQFLFEYFSETQRNKGNFPGRFSGRQFSNSRSEMNVSTLELGDSALYLCASSLAGTEIQETQYFGPGTRLLVL.

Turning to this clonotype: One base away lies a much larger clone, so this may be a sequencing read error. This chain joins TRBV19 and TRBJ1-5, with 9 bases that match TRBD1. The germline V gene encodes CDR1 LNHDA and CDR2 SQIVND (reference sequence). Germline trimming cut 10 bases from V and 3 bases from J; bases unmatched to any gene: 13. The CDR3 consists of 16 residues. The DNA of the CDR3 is TGTGCCACCGCTATCGGACAGGGGTTGGTCAATCAGCCCCAGCATTTT. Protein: CATAIGQGLVNQPQHF.

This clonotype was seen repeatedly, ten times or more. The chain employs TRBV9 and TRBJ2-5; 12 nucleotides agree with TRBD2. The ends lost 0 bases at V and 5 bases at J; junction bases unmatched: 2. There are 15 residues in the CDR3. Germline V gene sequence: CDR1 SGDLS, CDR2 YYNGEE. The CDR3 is CASSVGGTSGETQYF. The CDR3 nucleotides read TGTGCCAGCAGCGTAGGTGGGACTAGCGGGGAGACCCAGTACTTC.

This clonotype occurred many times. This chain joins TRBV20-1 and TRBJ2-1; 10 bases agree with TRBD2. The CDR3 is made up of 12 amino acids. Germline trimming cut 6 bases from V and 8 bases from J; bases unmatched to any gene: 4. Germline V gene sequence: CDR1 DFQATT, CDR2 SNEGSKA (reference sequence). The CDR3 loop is CSATGLAHEQFF. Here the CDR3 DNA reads TGCAGTGCCACGGGACTAGCGCATGAGCAGTTCTTC.

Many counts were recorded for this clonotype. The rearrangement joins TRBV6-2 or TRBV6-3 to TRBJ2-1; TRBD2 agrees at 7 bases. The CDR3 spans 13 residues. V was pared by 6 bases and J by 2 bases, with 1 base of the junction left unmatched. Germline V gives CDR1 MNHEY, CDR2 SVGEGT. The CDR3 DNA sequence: TGTGCCAGCAGGACTAGCCCCTACAATGAGCAGTTCTTC. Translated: CASRTSPYNEQFF.